Only a few counts were recorded for the clone carrying this TCR beta chain. Its antigen remains unknown. CDR3 length: 13 residues. V was clipped by 5 bases and J by 6 bases; unmatched bases: 3. CDR1 and CDR2 from the germline V gene are SGHNT and YENEEA. The data stem from a study of T-cell memory formation after mild COVID-19. Study outcomes and limitations: Detection of some responders pre-infection suggested pre-existing cross-reactive memory T cells participated. Day 15 to 85 contracting clones showed balanced CD4/CD8; later expanders leaned CD4+. Second-wave clones peaking on day 37 lacked confirmed SARS-CoV-2 specificity.

TCR alpha and TCR beta cDNA libraries with sample barcodes and UMIs came from 5'RACE using constant-segment primers. TCRdb called the 5' RACE reads again in MiXCR, with one record for every CDR3 protein. The data hold 200,000 or so distinct CDR3 sequences, with approximately 10% observed a single time. The TCR originated in a man in his late teens or twenties who had mild COVID-19 (a few samples of this study predate the infection). Cell type and time point are not known. Sequences were obtained from PBMCs or a T cell subset sorted from them (not recorded which). The V call is TRBV11-3, the J call TRBJ2-2; 7 bases fit TRBD2. The CDR3 nucleotides are TGTGCCAGCAGCGATGGGGGGGCCGGGGAGCTGTTTTTT. It yields the protein CASSDGGAGELFF.